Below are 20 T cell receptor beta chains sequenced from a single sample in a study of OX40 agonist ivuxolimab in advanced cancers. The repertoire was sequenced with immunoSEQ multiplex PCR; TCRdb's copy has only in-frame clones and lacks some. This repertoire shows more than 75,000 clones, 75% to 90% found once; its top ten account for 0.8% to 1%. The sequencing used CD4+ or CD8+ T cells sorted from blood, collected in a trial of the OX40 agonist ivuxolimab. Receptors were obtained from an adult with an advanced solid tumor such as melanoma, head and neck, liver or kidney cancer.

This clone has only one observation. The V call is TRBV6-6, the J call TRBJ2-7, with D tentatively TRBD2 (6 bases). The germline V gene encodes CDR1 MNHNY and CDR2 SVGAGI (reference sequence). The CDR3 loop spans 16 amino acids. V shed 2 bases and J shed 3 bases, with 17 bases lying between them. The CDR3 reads CASSYVTGERSYEQYF. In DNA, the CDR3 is TGTGCCAGCAGTTACGTAACGGGGGAGCGGAGCTACGAGCAGTACTTC.

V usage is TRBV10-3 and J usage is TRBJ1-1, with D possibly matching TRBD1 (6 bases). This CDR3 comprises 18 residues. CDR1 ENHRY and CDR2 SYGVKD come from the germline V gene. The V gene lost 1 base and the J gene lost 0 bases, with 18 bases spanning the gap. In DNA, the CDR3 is TGTGCCATCAGTGAGTTCCCACAGGGAGGGACCGTGAACACTGAAGCTTTCTTT. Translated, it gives CAISEFPQGGTVNTEAFF.

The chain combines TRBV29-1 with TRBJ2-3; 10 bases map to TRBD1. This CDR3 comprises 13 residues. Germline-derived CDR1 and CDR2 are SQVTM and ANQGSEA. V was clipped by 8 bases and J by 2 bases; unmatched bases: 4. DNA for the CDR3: TGCAGCCTCGGGACAGGGGTCACAGATACGCAGTATTTT. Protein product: CSLGTGVTDTQYF.

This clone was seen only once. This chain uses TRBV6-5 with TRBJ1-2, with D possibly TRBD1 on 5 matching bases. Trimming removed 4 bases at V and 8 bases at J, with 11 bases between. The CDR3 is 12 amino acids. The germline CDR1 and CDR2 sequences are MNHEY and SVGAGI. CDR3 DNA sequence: TGTGCCAGCAGTTCTCAGGGCTTCGGCTACACCTTC. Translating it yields CASSSQGFGYTF.

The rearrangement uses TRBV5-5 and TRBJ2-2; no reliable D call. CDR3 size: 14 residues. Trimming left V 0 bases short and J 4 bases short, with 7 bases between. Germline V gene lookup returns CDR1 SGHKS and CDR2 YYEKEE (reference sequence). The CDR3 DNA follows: TGTGCCAGCAGCTTGGATCTAGTCACCGGGGAGCTGTTTTTT. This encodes CASSLDLVTGELFF. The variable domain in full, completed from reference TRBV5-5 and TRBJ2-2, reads DAGVTQSPTHLIKTRGQQVTLRCSPISGHKSVSWYQQVLGQGPQFIFQYYEKEERGRGNFPDRFSARQFPNYSSELNVNALLLGDSALYLCASSLDLVTGELFFGEGSRLTVL.

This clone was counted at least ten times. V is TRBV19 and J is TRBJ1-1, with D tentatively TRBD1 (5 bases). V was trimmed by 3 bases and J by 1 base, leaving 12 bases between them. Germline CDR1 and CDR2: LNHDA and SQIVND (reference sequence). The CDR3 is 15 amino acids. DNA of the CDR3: TGTGCCAGTAGTATCGGGGCAAATTGGAACACTGAAGCTTTCTTT. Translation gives CASSIGANWNTEAFF.

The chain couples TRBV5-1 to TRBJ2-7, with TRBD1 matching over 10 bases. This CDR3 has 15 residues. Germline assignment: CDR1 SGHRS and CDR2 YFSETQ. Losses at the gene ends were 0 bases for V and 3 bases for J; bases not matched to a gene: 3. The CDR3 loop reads CASSLEGDRGYEQYF. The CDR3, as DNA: TGCGCCAGCAGCTTGGAGGGGGACAGGGGCTACGAGCAGTACTTC. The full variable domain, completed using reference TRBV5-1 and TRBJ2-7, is KAGVTQTPRYLIKTRGQQVTLSCSPISGHRSVSWYQQTPGQGLQFLFEYFSETQRNKGNFPGRFSGRQFSNSRSEMNVSTLELGDSALYLCASSLEGDRGYEQYFGPGTRLTVT.

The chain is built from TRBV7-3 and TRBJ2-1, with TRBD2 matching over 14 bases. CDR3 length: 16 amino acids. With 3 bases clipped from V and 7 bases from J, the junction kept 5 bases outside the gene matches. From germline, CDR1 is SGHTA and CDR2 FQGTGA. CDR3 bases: TGTGCCAGCAGCTTGGGGACTAGCGGGAGTATGAATGAGCAGTTCTTC. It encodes CASSLGTSGSMNEQFF.

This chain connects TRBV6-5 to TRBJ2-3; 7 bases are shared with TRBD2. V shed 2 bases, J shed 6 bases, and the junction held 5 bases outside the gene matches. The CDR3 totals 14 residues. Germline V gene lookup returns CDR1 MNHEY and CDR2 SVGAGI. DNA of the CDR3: TGTGCCAGCAGTTACGGGAGGGGAGTGGATACGCAGTATTTT. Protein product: CASSYGRGVDTQYF.

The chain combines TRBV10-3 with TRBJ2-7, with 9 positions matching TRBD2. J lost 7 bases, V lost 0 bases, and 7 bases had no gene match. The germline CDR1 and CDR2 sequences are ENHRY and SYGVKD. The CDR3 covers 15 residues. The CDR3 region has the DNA TGTGCCATCAGTGAGTCAAGACTAGCGGCGGGGGAGCAGTACTTC. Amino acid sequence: CAISESRLAAGEQYF.

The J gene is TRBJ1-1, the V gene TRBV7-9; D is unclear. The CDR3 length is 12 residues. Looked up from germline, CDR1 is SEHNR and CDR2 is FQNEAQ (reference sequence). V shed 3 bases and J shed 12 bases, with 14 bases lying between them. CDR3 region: CASSFQIDRSFF. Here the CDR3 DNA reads TGTGCCAGCAGCTTCCAGATTGATCGATCTTTCTTT.

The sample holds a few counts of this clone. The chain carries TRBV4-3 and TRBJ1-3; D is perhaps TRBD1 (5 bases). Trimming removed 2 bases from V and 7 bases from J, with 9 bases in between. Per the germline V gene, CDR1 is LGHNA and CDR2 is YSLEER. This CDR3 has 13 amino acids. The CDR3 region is CASSQSGMNTIYF. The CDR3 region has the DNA TGCGCCAGCAGCCAATCAGGGATGAACACCATATATTTT.

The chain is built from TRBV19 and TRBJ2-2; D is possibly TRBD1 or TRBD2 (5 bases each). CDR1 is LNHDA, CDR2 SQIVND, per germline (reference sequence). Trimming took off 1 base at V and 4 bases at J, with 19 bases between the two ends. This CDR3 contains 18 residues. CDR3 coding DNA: TGTGCCAGTAGTATAGGACCGAGCTCGAGGGGTAGCACCGGGGAGCTGTTTTTT. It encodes CASSIGPSSRGSTGELFF.

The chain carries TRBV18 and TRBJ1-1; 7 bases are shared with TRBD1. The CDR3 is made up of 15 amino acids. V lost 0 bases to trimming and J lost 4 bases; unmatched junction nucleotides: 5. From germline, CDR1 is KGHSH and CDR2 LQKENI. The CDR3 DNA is TGTGCCAGCTCACCACCGCGGGACAGCCTCACTGAAGCTTTCTTT. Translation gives CASSPPRDSLTEAFF.

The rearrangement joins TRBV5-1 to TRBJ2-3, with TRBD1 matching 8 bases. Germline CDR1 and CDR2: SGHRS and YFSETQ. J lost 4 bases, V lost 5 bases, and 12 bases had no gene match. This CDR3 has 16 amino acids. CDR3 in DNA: TGCGCCAGCAGTTTAGGGACAGGCGGTCGCTCAGATACGCAGTATTTT. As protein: CASSLGTGGRSDTQYF.

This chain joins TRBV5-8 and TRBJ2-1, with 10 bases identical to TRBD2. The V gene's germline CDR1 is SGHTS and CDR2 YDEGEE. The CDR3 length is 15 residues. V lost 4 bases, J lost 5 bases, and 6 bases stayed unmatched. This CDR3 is CASSEGLAYNNEQFF. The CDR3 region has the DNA TGTGCCAGCAGCGAGGGACTAGCGTATAACAATGAGCAGTTCTTC.

The DNA of the CDR3 is TGTGCCAGCAGTTACTCAAAGCTAGCGGGAGGGAGTCCGCAGTATTTT. Amino acid sequence: CASSYSKLAGGSPQYF. This rearrangement joins TRBV6-5 to TRBJ2-3; 12 nucleotides agree with TRBD2. Germline V gene sequence: CDR1 MNHEY, CDR2 SVGAGI. This CDR3 comprises 16 residues. J gave up 10 bases and V 0 bases, and 8 bases lay outside the gene matches.

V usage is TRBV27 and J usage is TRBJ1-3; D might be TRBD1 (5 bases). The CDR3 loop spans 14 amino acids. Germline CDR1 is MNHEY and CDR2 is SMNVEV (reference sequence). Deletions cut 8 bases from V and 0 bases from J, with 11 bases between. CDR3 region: CASRGKLSGNTIYF. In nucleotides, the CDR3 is TGTGCCAGCCGGGGCAAACTCTCTGGAAACACCATATATTTT.

CDR3 sequence reads: CASSLDQSGSGRGNEQFF. In DNA form, the CDR3 reads TGTGCCAGCAGCTTAGATCAGAGCGGGAGTGGAAGAGGCAATGAGCAGTTCTTC. The chain is built from TRBV11-3 and TRBJ2-1; TRBD2 agrees at 8 bases. The CDR3 is 18 amino acids. With V trimmed by 0 bases and J by 6 bases, 13 bases remained unmatched. Germline loops: CDR1 SGHNT, CDR2 YENEEA.

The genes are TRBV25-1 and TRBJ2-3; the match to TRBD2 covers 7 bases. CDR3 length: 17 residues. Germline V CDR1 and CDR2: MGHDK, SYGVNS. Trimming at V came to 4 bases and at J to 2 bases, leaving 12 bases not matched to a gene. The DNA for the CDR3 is TGTGCCAGCAGTGGGGGGGGTTGGGTCAGGGACACAGATACGCAGTATTTT. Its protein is CASSGGGWVRDTDTQYF.